This T cell receptor beta chain was sequenced during a study of CD8+CD57+ T cells in acquired aplastic anemia. Study summary: Mean DNA quantity obtained from sorted CD4+ and CD8+ cells was about 3 ug.

Genomic DNA, serving as template, underwent TCR beta VDJ and CDR3 profiling. TCRdb recomputed calls from the reads with MiXCR, one row per CDR3 protein. The table records approximately 200,000 distinct CDR3 sequences, roughly 50% of them present only once. Patients included in sequencing had previously demonstrated CD8+CD57+ cell expansion by flow cytometry. V lost 2 bases and J lost 6, with 16 bases in between. Germline V gene lookup returns CDR1 DFQATT and CDR2 SNEGSKA (reference sequence). This CDR3 contains 14 residues. Study results and limitations: More than 25 was the count of CD8+ CDR3 sequences that patients shared with controls.

As for this clonotype: Its cognate antigen is unknown.

Material for sequencing was sorted CD4+, CD8+, or CD8+CD57+ T cells (not recorded which) from PBMCs. This chain joins TRBV20-1 and TRBJ1-1, with a weak D call TRBD1 (6 bases). The TCR comes from a human donor with aplastic anemia. The CDR3 DNA reads TGCAGTGCTAGATGGCTTGCGGAGGGGGCTGAAGCTTTCTTT. Amino acid sequence: CSARWLAEGAEAFF.